This T cell receptor beta chain was found in a study of blood T cell repertoires in COVID-19. Whole-study context: Both acute and convalescent COVID-19 samples were obtained from the United States, Italy and Spain. PBMCs, B-cell-depleted T cells, or T cells were the source of the cDNA or gDNA that made up the material.

Under the authors' procedure: Reference gene primer amplification gave estimated nucleated cell counts. The repertoire was sequenced with immunoSEQ multiplex PCR; TCRdb's copy has only in-frame clones and lacks some. The DNA gave D and trimming, while V, J and clone size come from that table. Of 180,000 or so clones detected, roughly 84% appear once; the ten largest clones hold 4.5% to 5%. Germline values: CDR1 SGHRS, CDR2 YFSETQ. Deletions cut 0 bases from V and 0 bases from J, with 4 bases between. CDR3 length equals 15 residues. The chain uses TRBV5-1 and TRBJ2-6; D unclear. The source material was peripheral blood. The sequence was collected from a woman older than 75 with acute or convalescent COVID-19. The CDR3 nucleotides read TGCGCCAGCAGCTTGGAAGCCTCTGGGGCCAACGTCCTGACTTTC. Translating gives CASSLEASGANVLTF. Based on the CDR3 plus reference TRBV5-1 and TRBJ2-6, the full variable domain is KAGVTQTPRYLIKTRGQQVTLSCSPISGHRSVSWYQQTPGQGLQFLFEYFSETQRNKGNFPGRFSGRQFSNSRSEMNVSTLELGDSALYLCASSLEASGANVLTFGAGSRLTVL.